These 31 T cell receptor beta chains were all obtained from the same sample, sequenced in a study of response to subunit inactivated influenza vaccine (dated 2018 in TCRdb). Library method: RT-PCR. The sequencer listed for this sample is Illumina HiSeq 2500. TCRdb reprocessed the public reads (quality trimming at Q25 with fastp, clone calling with MiXCR) and kept in-frame beta chains. Each entry is one CDR3 protein sequence, shown with its most common DNA and genes. The sample table records hundreds of thousands of distinct CDR3 sequences; around 16% of these occur just once. The top ten hold 11% of the sample. The specimen comprised PBMCs from blood, sampled 12 days after vaccination. These receptors all come from a man aged 50-59 years who received an inactivated influenza vaccine. Donor details come from another sample of the same person, matched by shared clones.

This clonotype came up many times. The chain has TRBV30 and TRBJ2-1; a possible D gene is TRBD1 (6 bases). V was clipped by 7 bases and J by 0 bases, with 10 bases between them. This CDR3 has 13 residues. CDR1 and CDR2 (germline): GTSNPN, SVGIG (reference sequence). CDR3 region: CALRGSSYNEQFF. The CDR3 nucleotides are TGTGCCTTAAGGGGGAGCTCCTACAATGAGCAGTTCTTC. Together with reference TRBV30 and TRBJ2-1, the CDR3 gives the full variable domain: SQTIHQWPATLVQPVGSPLSLECTVEGTSNPNLYWYRQAAGRGLQLLFYSVGIGQISSEVPQNLSASRPQDRQFILSSKKLLLSDSGFYLCALRGSSYNEQFFGPGTRLTVL.

The chain joins TRBV28 to TRBJ2-2; TRBD2 matches 11 bases. The CDR3 length is 21 residues. The junction had 21 bases not matched to a gene; V was cut back by 5 bases and J by 4 bases. Per germline, CDR1 MDHEN and CDR2 SYDVKM. The CDR3 DNA sequence: TGTGCCAGCAGTGTACCGATTAGCGGGAGGGCCACGAAAGCGAGCACCGGGGAGCTGTTTTTT. It is translated as CASSVPISGRATKASTGELFF.

This clonotype was counted many times. The V call is TRBV15, the J call TRBJ2-3, with TRBD2 as a possible D gene (7 bases). Between the trimmed V and J ends, which lost 1 base and 5 bases, there was a span of 13 bases. Germline V gene lookup returns CDR1 LNHNV and CDR2 YYDKDF (reference sequence). The CDR3 extends over 15 amino acids. CDR3 amino acids: CATSRARGGEDTQYF. The CDR3 DNA reads TGTGCCACCAGCAGAGCAAGGGGGGGAGAAGATACGCAGTATTTT.

This clonotype was detected a few times. J is TRBJ2-2 and V is TRBV20-1; 8 bases match TRBD2. The V and J ends lost 0 bases and 7 bases, in that order; junction bases with no gene match: 10. CDR1 DFQATT and CDR2 SNEGSKA come from the germline V gene (reference sequence). The CDR3 is made up of 16 amino acids. The CDR3: CSARDRGASGYGELFF. The CDR3 nucleotides read TGCAGTGCTAGAGATCGGGGGGCTAGCGGGTACGGGGAGCTGTTTTTT.

This rearrangement joins TRBV6-5 to TRBJ1-2; D is unresolved. Germline V gene lookup returns CDR1 MNHEY and CDR2 SVGAGI. V lost 6 bases and J lost 8, with 13 bases in between. The CDR3 is 12 amino acids. The CDR3 DNA follows: TGTGCCAGCAGAGACTGGGAGGACGGCTACACCTTC. It codes for CASRDWEDGYTF.

The chain has TRBV25-1 and TRBJ1-2; 8 nucleotides match TRBD1. V trimming: 4 bases; J trimming: 2 bases; junction bases outside the gene matches: 6. Germline loops: CDR1 MGHDK, CDR2 SYGVNS. The CDR3 spans 15 residues. Here the CDR3 reads CASSGTGSKNYGYTF. The CDR3, as DNA: TGTGCCAGCAGTGGGACAGGGTCTAAGAACTATGGCTACACCTTC.

This clonotype was seen only a few times. J is TRBJ2-1 and V is TRBV18; 12 bases align to TRBD2. The CDR3 runs to 17 residues. Losses at the gene ends were 6 bases for V and 1 base for J; bases not matched to a gene: 7. The germline gives CDR1 KGHSH, CDR2 LQKENI. DNA for the CDR3: TGTGCCAGCTCCCCGGGACTAGCGGGCTTATCCTACAATGAGCAGTTCTTC. Protein sequence: CASSPGLAGLSYNEQFF.

V and J are TRBV20-1 and TRBJ2-7, with unresolved D. Germline CDR1 is DFQATT and CDR2 is SNEGSKA (reference sequence). CDR3 length: 11 amino acids. Trimming stripped 3 bases from V and 3 bases from J, with 6 bases between. The CDR3 DNA sequence: TGCAGTGCTAGGTTGGACTACGAGCAGTACTTC. It yields the protein CSARLDYEQYF.

This clonotype showed up many times. This rearrangement joins TRBV5-1 to TRBJ2-5; D is tentatively TRBD1 or TRBD2 (7 bases each). V was trimmed by 0 bases and J by 2 bases, leaving 14 bases between them. This CDR3 is 16 amino acids long. Germline-derived CDR1 and CDR2 are SGHRS and YFSETQ. CDR3 residues: CASSLGGGQRQETQYF. CDR3 in DNA: TGCGCCAGCAGCTTGGGGGGGGGACAGCGTCAAGAGACCCAGTACTTC.

The V call is TRBV4-2, the J call TRBJ2-3, with 7 bases identical to TRBD2. Trimming removed 5 bases from V and 1 base from J; junction bases left unmatched: 12. This CDR3 is built from 17 residues. CDR1 and CDR2 from the germline V gene are LGHNA and YNFKEQ. Here the CDR3 reads CASSSKRRERGTDTQYF. CDR3 sequence (DNA): TGTGCCAGCAGCTCGAAAAGGCGGGAGAGGGGCACAGATACGCAGTATTTT.

The V and J genes are TRBV28 and TRBJ2-1; D may be TRBD2 (5 bases). Per the germline V gene, CDR1 is MDHEN and CDR2 is SYDVKM. The CDR3 extends over 15 amino acids. Trimming took off 8 bases at V and 7 bases at J, with 21 bases between the two ends. In DNA, the CDR3 is TGTGCCAGCGACCGTGCCCGGAAACGGGGTAATGAGCAGTTCTTC. Protein product: CASDRARKRGNEQFF.

This clonotype showed up just a few times. This chain connects TRBV10-3 to TRBJ1-5, with 8 bases lining up with TRBD1. The V gene end was trimmed by 4 bases and the J gene end by 7 bases; junction bases not matched to a gene: 6. The CDR3 loop spans 14 amino acids. The germline V gene has CDR1 ENHRY and CDR2 SYGVKD. CDR3 bases: TGTGCCATCAGTGTGGACAGGGAGGACCAGCCCCAGCATTTT. Translated: CAISVDREDQPQHF.

This clonotype came up a few times. This chain links TRBV20-1 with TRBJ2-7; 8 positions match TRBD1. The CDR3 has 15 amino acids. J lost 4 bases, V lost 1 base, and 9 bases had no gene match. CDR1 and CDR2 from the germline V gene are DFQATT and SNEGSKA (reference sequence). CDR3 sequence (DNA): TGCAGTGCTAGAGTGCAAGGACAGGGTAGTTACGAGCAGTACTTC. Translating gives CSARVQGQGSYEQYF.

This clonotype was picked up a small number of times. The CDR3 DNA is TGTGCCAGCAGTATAGGTACCTACGAGCAGTACTTC. Protein product: CASSIGTYEQYF. V gene TRBV7-9 combines with J gene TRBJ2-7; no definite D call. CDR1 and CDR2 (germline): SEHNR, FQNEAQ (reference sequence). This CDR3 comprises 12 residues. V lost 6 bases, J lost 2 bases, and 8 bases lay in between.

Ten or more counts support this clonotype. The chain has TRBV12-3 or TRBV12-4 and TRBJ1-1, with a tentative D call TRBD1 (5 bases). The CDR3 runs 14 residues. The V end lost 3 bases, the J end lost 1 base, and 9 bases lay between the germline ends. The CDR3 DNA is TGTGCCAGCAGTTTTGGGCAGGGGAACACTGAAGCTTTCTTT. Its translation: CASSFGQGNTEAFF.

The chain combines TRBV2 with TRBJ2-2, with D unclear. The CDR3 loop spans 14 amino acids. The germline gives CDR1 SNHLY, CDR2 FYNNEI. V lost 8 bases and J 3 bases, leaving 13 bases between the germline ends. The CDR3 sequence is CASVPLVDTGELFF. The CDR3 nucleotides are TGTGCCAGCGTCCCCCTGGTCGACACCGGGGAGCTGTTTTTT.

This clonotype appeared a few times. J is TRBJ2-7 and V is TRBV11-3, with D unresolved. Germline V gives CDR1 SGHNT, CDR2 YENEEA. This CDR3 comprises 13 residues. Trimming pared 6 bases from V and 7 bases from J, leaving 16 bases between. Here the CDR3 DNA reads TGTGCCAGCAGTTCCGACTTTGGGCAGGAGCAGTACTTC. It yields the protein CASSSDFGQEQYF.

This clonotype came up many times. The chain uses TRBV20-1 and TRBJ1-1; no reliable D call. The V gene lost 3 bases and the J gene lost 3 bases, with 11 bases spanning the gap. The germline V gene encodes CDR1 DFQATT and CDR2 SNEGSKA (reference sequence). This CDR3 has 13 residues. This CDR3 is CSARKGSDTEAFF. The CDR3 nucleotides are TGCAGTGCTAGGAAAGGTTCGGACACTGAAGCTTTCTTT.

This clonotype has at least ten counts. J is TRBJ2-7 and V is TRBV5-6; no clear D. The CDR3 runs to 12 residues. In germline, CDR1 is SGHDT, CDR2 YYEEEE. The V and J ends lost 2 bases and 3 bases respectively, with 6 bases between them. CDR3 sequence (DNA): TGTGCCAGCAGCTTAATTAACTACGAGCAGTACTTC. Protein product: CASSLINYEQYF.

The gene calls are TRBV20-1 and TRBJ1-6; 9 nucleotides line up with TRBD1. J gave up 5 bases and V 1 base, and 9 bases lay outside the gene matches. Germline V gene sequence: CDR1 DFQATT, CDR2 SNEGSKA (reference sequence). The CDR3 contains 17 residues. CDR3 sequence reads: CSARVSDRGSNNSPLHF. The CDR3 DNA sequence: TGCAGTGCTAGAGTCTCGGACAGGGGAAGTAATAATTCACCCCTCCACTTT.

This clonotype occurred a few times. This chain connects TRBV5-6 to TRBJ2-1, with D possibly TRBD1 on 6 matching bases. The CDR3 spans 13 residues. The V end lost 4 bases, the J end lost 8 bases, and 13 bases lay between the germline ends. Germline V gene data show CDR1 as SGHDT and CDR2 as YYEEEE. CDR3 nucleotide sequence: TGTGCCAGCAGCAAGGACAGAGTACATGAGCAGTTCTTC. Protein product: CASSKDRVHEQFF.

The chain links TRBV6-1 to TRBJ2-7; 11 positions match TRBD2. Germline loops: CDR1 MNHNS, CDR2 SASEGT. Trimming took 8 bases from V and 3 from J; bases not matched to a gene: 6. The CDR3 is 14 amino acids. In DNA, the CDR3 is TGTGCCAGCGGGCAGACTAGCGGGATCTACGAGCAGTACTTC. Amino acid sequence: CASGQTSGIYEQYF.

This rearrangement joins TRBV3-1 to TRBJ1-1, with D possibly being TRBD1 (6 bases). The germline CDR1 and CDR2 sequences are LGHDT and YNNKEL (reference sequence). This CDR3 spans 15 amino acids. The V gene lost 1 base and the J gene lost 3 bases, with 12 bases spanning the gap. The CDR3 DNA is TGTGCCAGCAGCCAAGTCGGGGGCGCAGACACTGAAGCTTTCTTT. Translation: CASSQVGGADTEAFF.

This chain links TRBV29-1 with TRBJ2-1, with TRBD2 identical over 8 bases. The germline V gene encodes CDR1 SQVTM and CDR2 ANQGSEA. V shed 3 bases and J 7 bases; nucleotides not matched to a gene: 5. The CDR3 loop spans 13 amino acids. The CDR3 here is CSVERGENNEQFF. DNA of the CDR3: TGCAGCGTTGAGCGGGGGGAAAATAATGAGCAGTTCTTC.

The chain recombines TRBV24-1 with TRBJ2-1; 9 bases align to TRBD1. The CDR3 has 18 residues. CDR1 and CDR2 (germline): KGHDR, SFDVKD. Trimming at V came to 0 bases and at J to 4 bases, leaving 9 bases not matched to a gene. In DNA, the CDR3 is TGTGCCACCAGTGATTTGGCCCGGGACAGGGAGTCGTACAATGAGCAGTTCTTC. This sequence encodes CATSDLARDRESYNEQFF.

The chain links TRBV5-1 to TRBJ1-2, with D uncertain. Germline loops: CDR1 SGHRS, CDR2 YFSETQ. The CDR3 is 13 amino acids. Trimming removed 0 bases from V and 6 bases from J, with 9 bases in between. The CDR3 here is CASSLGPQHGYTF. CDR3 nucleotide sequence: TGCGCCAGCAGCTTGGGACCGCAACATGGCTACACCTTC.

This clonotype was detected a few times. The chain uses TRBV5-1 and TRBJ2-7; 13 bases line up with TRBD2. Germline V gene lookup returns CDR1 SGHRS and CDR2 YFSETQ. The junction had 8 bases not matched to a gene; V was cut back by 3 bases and J by 2 bases. The CDR3 totals 17 residues. The CDR3 sequence: CASSWRRGLAGTYEQYF. In nucleotides, the CDR3 is TGCGCCAGCAGCTGGCGGCGGGGACTAGCGGGAACCTACGAGCAGTACTTC.

The chain uses TRBV28 and TRBJ2-2, with TRBD2 matching over 8 bases. There are 15 residues in the CDR3. Trimming removed 6 bases from V and 0 bases from J; junction bases left unmatched: 3. Germline V gene data show CDR1 as MDHEN and CDR2 as SYDVKM. The CDR3 is CASRSGSANTGELFF. CDR3 nucleotides: TGTGCCAGCAGAAGCGGGAGTGCGAACACCGGGGAGCTGTTTTTT.

The rearrangement uses TRBV28 and TRBJ2-1, with 7 bases matching TRBD2. Germline CDR1 is MDHEN and CDR2 is SYDVKM. CDR3 length: 16 residues. J lost 1 base, V lost 1 base, and 4 bases had no gene match. For the CDR3, the DNA is TGTGCCAGCAGTTTATCGAGCGGGATTTCCTACAATGAGCAGTTCTTC. This sequence encodes CASSLSSGISYNEQFF.

V and J are TRBV15 and TRBJ2-1; maybe TRBD2 (6 bases). This CDR3 is 17 amino acids long. V gave up 6 bases and J gave up 5 bases, with 23 bases separating them. CDR1 and CDR2 from the germline V gene are LNHNV and YYDKDF (reference sequence). This CDR3 is CATRPPSLAGQNNEQFF. CDR3 DNA sequence: TGTGCCACCAGACCCCCCTCCCTCGCGGGGCAAAACAATGAGCAGTTCTTC.

The sample holds a few counts of this clonotype. V is TRBV5-1 and J is TRBJ2-7; TRBD1 matches at 7 bases. Per germline, CDR1 SGHRS and CDR2 YFSETQ. The length of the CDR3 is 14 residues. The V and J ends lost 1 base and 5 bases, in that order; junction bases with no gene match: 6. CDR3 sequence reads: CASSLTHRGHEQYF. The CDR3 DNA reads TGCGCCAGCAGCTTGACCCACAGGGGCCACGAGCAGTACTTC.